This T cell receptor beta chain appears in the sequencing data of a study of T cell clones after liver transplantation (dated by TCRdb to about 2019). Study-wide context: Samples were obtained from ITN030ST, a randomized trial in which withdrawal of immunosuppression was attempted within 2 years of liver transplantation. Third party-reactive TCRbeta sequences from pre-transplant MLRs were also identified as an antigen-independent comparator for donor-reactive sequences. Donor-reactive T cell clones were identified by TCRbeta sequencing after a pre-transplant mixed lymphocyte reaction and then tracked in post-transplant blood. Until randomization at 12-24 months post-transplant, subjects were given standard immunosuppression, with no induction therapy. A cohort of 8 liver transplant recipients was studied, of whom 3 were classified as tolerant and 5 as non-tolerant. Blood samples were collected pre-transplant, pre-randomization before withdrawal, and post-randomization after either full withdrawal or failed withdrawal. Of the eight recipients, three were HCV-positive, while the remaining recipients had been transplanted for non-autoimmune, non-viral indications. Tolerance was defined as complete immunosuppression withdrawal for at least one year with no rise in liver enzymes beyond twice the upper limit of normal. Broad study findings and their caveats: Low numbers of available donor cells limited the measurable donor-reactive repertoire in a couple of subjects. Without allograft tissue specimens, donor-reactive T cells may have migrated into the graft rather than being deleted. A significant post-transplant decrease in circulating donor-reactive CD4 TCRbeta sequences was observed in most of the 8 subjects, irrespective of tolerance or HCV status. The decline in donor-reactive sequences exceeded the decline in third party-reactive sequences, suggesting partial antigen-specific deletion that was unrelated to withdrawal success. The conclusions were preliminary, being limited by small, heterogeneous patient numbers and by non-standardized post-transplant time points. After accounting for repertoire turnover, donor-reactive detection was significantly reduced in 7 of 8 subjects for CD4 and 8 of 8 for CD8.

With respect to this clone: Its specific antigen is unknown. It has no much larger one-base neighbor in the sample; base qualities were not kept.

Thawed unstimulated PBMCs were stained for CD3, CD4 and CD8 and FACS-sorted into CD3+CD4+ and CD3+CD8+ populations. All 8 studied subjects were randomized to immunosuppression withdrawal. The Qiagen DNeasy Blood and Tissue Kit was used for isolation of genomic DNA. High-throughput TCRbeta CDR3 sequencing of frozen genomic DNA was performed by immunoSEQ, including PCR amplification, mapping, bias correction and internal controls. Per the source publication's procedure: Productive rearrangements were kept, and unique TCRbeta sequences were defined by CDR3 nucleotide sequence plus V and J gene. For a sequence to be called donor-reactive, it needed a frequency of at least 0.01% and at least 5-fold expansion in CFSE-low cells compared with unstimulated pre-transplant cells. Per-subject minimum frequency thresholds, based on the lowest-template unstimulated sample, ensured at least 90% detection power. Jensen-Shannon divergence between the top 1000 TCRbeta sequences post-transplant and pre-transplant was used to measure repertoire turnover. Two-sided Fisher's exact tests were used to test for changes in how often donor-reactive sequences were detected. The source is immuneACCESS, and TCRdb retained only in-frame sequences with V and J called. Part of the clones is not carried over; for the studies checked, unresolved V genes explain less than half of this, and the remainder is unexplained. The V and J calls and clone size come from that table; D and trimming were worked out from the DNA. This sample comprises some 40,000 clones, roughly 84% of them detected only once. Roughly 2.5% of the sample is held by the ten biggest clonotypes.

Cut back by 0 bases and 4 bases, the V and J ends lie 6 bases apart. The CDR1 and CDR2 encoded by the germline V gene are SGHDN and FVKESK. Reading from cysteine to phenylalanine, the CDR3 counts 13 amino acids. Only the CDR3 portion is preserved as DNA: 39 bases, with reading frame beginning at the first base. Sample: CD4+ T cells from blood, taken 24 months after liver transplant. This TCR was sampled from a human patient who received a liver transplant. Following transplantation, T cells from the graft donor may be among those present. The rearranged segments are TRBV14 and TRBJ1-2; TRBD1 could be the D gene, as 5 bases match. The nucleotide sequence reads TGTGCCAGCAGCCAAGACAGGGCCTATGGCTACACCTTC. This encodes CASSQDRAYGYTF.